The 22 T cell receptor beta chains below come from one sample, sequenced in a study of cytomegalovirus exposure and HLA in healthy donors (dated by TCRdb to between 2016 and 2019). The method was the immunoSEQ multiplex PCR assay. For the multiplex PCR, a mixture combining 60 forward primers for TCR Vbeta segments and 13 reverse primers for TCR Jbeta segments was used. TCRdb holds this immuneACCESS table with in-frame rearrangements only. Some clones are missing; in checked studies, unresolved V genes explain under half, and the rest has no known cause. The table of this sample itemizes tens of thousands of clones. About 5% of the sample lies in the top ten. Sequenced: PBMCs. Source of these receptors: a female donor in good health and CMV-seronegative.

The J gene is TRBJ2-5, the V gene TRBV6-5; D possibly corresponds to TRBD2 (6 bases). Germline V gene lookup returns CDR1 MNHEY and CDR2 SVGAGI. V was shortened by 2 bases and J by 2 bases, with 12 bases between the two germline ends. CDR3 size: 15 residues. The DNA of the CDR3 is TGTGCCAGCAGTTACGGAGGGACCGGACAAGAGACCCAGTACTTC. Its translation: CASSYGGTGQETQYF.

The chain carries TRBV5-1 and TRBJ1-2, with D possibly TRBD1 on 5 matching bases. V lost 0 bases and J 2 bases, leaving 8 bases between the germline ends. The CDR3 contains 14 residues. Germline V gene sequence: CDR1 SGHRS, CDR2 YFSETQ. This CDR3 reads CASSLGTQNYGYTF. The CDR3 DNA reads TGCGCCAGCAGCTTGGGGACACAAAACTATGGCTACACCTTC. The complete variable domain, with remaining parts taken from reference TRBV5-1 and TRBJ1-2, reads KAGVTQTPRYLIKTRGQQVTLSCSPISGHRSVSWYQQTPGQGLQFLFEYFSETQRNKGNFPGRFSGRQFSNSRSEMNVSTLELGDSALYLCASSLGTQNYGYTFGSGTRLTVV.

This chain joins TRBV4-1 and TRBJ1-3; a possible D gene is TRBD1 (6 bases). The V and J ends lost 2 bases and 0 bases respectively, with 17 bases between them. Germline V gives CDR1 MGHRA, CDR2 YSYEKL. The CDR3 loop spans 18 amino acids. The CDR3 sequence: CASSQHHRELSSGNTIYF. The CDR3 DNA follows: TGCGCCAGCAGCCAACATCACAGGGAACTTAGCTCTGGAAACACCATATATTTT.

This chain uses TRBV19 with TRBJ1-2, with 9 positions matching TRBD1. Trimming took 5 bases from V and 3 from J; bases not matched to a gene: 4. Germline V lookup: CDR1 LNHDA, CDR2 SQIVND (reference sequence). The CDR3 has 14 amino acids. The CDR3 DNA sequence: TGTGCCAGTAGTCTTCGACAGGGGGACTATGGCTACACCTTC. It encodes CASSLRQGDYGYTF.

The rearrangement uses TRBV28 and TRBJ1-2; TRBD1 agrees at 10 bases. Germline CDR1 MDHEN, CDR2 SYDVKM. Germline trimming cut 6 bases from V and 8 bases from J; bases unmatched to any gene: 12. The CDR3 consists of 15 residues. The DNA of the CDR3 is TGTGCCAGCAGCCCCTGGGGAGACAGGGGGCGAGGCTACACCTTC. As protein: CASSPWGDRGRGYTF.

The chain has TRBV18 and TRBJ2-1; TRBD2 aligns across 7 bases. Germline CDR1 is KGHSH and CDR2 is LQKENI. V lost 0 bases to trimming and J lost 8 bases; unmatched junction nucleotides: 4. CDR3 length: 14 amino acids. The CDR3 coding sequence is TGTGCCAGCTCACCACCGGGAGGGCTGGATGAGCAGTTCTTC. The encoded protein is CASSPPGGLDEQFF.

This chain connects TRBV7-9 to TRBJ2-5; 9 nucleotides align to TRBD1. V was clipped by 4 bases and J by 4 bases; unmatched bases: 10. Per germline, CDR1 SEHNR and CDR2 FQNEAQ (reference sequence). The CDR3 runs to 16 residues. CDR3 in amino acids: CASSWDRDASRETQYF. The CDR3 DNA sequence: TGTGCCAGCAGCTGGGACAGGGACGCCTCACGAGAGACCCAGTACTTC.

This chain uses TRBV2 with TRBJ1-1; D might be TRBD1 (6 bases). Germline CDR1 and CDR2: SNHLY and FYNNEI. V was trimmed by 5 bases and J by 5 bases, leaving 15 bases between them. This CDR3 has 14 amino acids. CDR3 DNA sequence: TGTGCCAGCAGTCCAGGACAGTGGGGGACTGAAGCTTTCTTT. Its translation: CASSPGQWGTEAFF.

This chain joins TRBV7-2 and TRBJ1-3; no reliable D call. V shed 5 bases and J shed 0 bases, with 5 bases lying between them. CDR3 length: 13 amino acids. The germline V gene has CDR1 SGHTA and CDR2 FQGNSA. CDR3 residues: CASSPGSGNTIYF. The CDR3 nucleotides read TGTGCCAGCAGCCCGGGCTCTGGAAACACCATATATTTT. Full variable domain (remainder filled in from reference TRBV7-2 and TRBJ1-3): GAGVSQSPSNKVTEKGKDVELRCDPISGHTALYWYRQSLGQGLEFLIYFQGNSAPDKSGLPSDRFSAERTGGSVSTLTIQRTQQEDSAVYLCASSPGSGNTIYFGEGSWLTVV.

The rearrangement uses TRBV4-3 and TRBJ2-1; 11 bases are a match to TRBD2. The CDR3 extends over 17 amino acids. Trimming at V came to 0 bases and at J to 7 bases, leaving 8 bases not matched to a gene. Germline V lookup: CDR1 LGHNA, CDR2 YSLEER. The CDR3 DNA reads TGCGCCAGCAGCCAAGATCTTAAACTAGCGGGAGTGAATGAGCAGTTCTTC. This encodes CASSQDLKLAGVNEQFF.

The chain has TRBV28 and TRBJ1-4, with 9 positions matching TRBD1. Trimming removed 5 bases from V and 0 bases from J; junction bases left unmatched: 7. In germline, CDR1 is MDHEN, CDR2 SYDVKM. CDR3 length equals 17 residues. The CDR3 coding sequence is TGTGCCAGCAGTACCCCGGGACAGGGAGCAACTAATGAAAAACTGTTTTTT. This gives the protein CASSTPGQGATNEKLFF.

J is TRBJ1-3 and V is TRBV10-3; D ambiguous. Germline V gene sequence: CDR1 ENHRY, CDR2 SYGVKD. Trimming took 7 bases from V and 0 from J, leaving 13 bases between them. This CDR3 spans 15 amino acids. In DNA, the CDR3 is TGTGCCATCAAAGGAGGAGCGGACTCTGGAAACACCATATATTTT. Amino acid sequence: CAIKGGADSGNTIYF.

The J gene is TRBJ1-1, the V gene TRBV9; D uncertain. The CDR3 has 13 amino acids. The V gene's germline CDR1 is SGDLS and CDR2 YYNGEE. Trimming took 4 bases from V and 2 from J, leaving 9 bases between them. CDR3 DNA: TGTGCCAGCAGCAACCGGGAAAACACTGAAGCTTTCTTT. Translation: CASSNRENTEAFF.

The rearrangement uses TRBV27 and TRBJ1-6; 8 bases align to TRBD1. The V gene end was trimmed by 4 bases and the J gene end by 5 bases; junction bases not matched to a gene: 7. Germline V gene lookup returns CDR1 MNHEY and CDR2 SMNVEV (reference sequence). The CDR3 is 16 residues long. Here the CDR3 DNA reads TGTGCCAGCAGTTCGTCCGGGACAGGACATAATTCACCCCTCCACTTT. This sequence encodes CASSSSGTGHNSPLHF.

The chain combines TRBV7-8 with TRBJ1-2; 7 nucleotides agree with TRBD1. Germline assignment: CDR1 SGHVS and CDR2 FQNEAQ. V was clipped by 5 bases and J by 6 bases; unmatched bases: 9. This CDR3 has 14 residues. Written as DNA, the CDR3 is TGTGCCAGCAGCCCGAGACAGGGAGTGAATGGCTACACCTTC. As protein: CASSPRQGVNGYTF. The variable domain in full, completed from reference TRBV7-8 and TRBJ1-2, reads GAGVSQSPRYKVAKRGQDVALRCDPISGHVSLFWYQQALGQGPEFLTYFQNEAQLDKSGLPSDRFFAERPEGSVSTLKIQRTQQEDSAVYLCASSPRQGVNGYTFGSGTRLTVV.

This rearrangement joins TRBV4-3 to TRBJ1-2, with D possibly TRBD1 on 5 matching bases. Trimming shortened V by 1 base and J by 1 base, and 13 bases separated the two germline ends. The CDR3 extends over 16 amino acids. Germline CDR1 LGHNA, CDR2 YSLEER. The CDR3 coding sequence is TGCGCCAGCAGCCAAGTGTCAGGGCTAATTAACTATGGCTACACCTTC. It encodes CASSQVSGLINYGYTF.

This chain uses TRBV7-2 with TRBJ2-4; D is unresolved. This CDR3 contains 16 residues. Germline V gene data show CDR1 as SGHTA and CDR2 as FQGNSA. V was shortened by 5 bases and J by 3 bases, with 17 bases between the two germline ends. The CDR3, as DNA: TGTGCCAGCAGCCCACAATTTTTTGCTGGCAAAAACATTCAGTACTTC. Translating gives CASSPQFFAGKNIQYF.

The chain joins TRBV18 to TRBJ1-5; 11 bases are shared with TRBD1. Trimming at V came to 0 bases and at J to 5 bases, leaving 6 bases not matched to a gene. The CDR3 consists of 17 residues. Germline values: CDR1 KGHSH, CDR2 LQKENI. In nucleotides, the CDR3 is TGTGCCAGCTCACCACCGGGGGGACAGGGGGGAGATCAGCCCCAGCATTTT. This translates into CASSPPGGQGGDQPQHF.

The chain links TRBV7-2 to TRBJ1-4; D unclear. V gave up 2 bases and J gave up 8 bases, with 12 bases separating them. CDR3 length: 14 amino acids. Germline CDR1 reads SGHTA; CDR2 reads FQGNSA. The DNA for the CDR3 is TGTGCCAGCAGCTTAACGGTTGGGCTGGAAAAACTGTTTTTT. The encoded protein is CASSLTVGLEKLFF.

The gene calls are TRBV14 and TRBJ2-5; D unclear. CDR3 length equals 15 residues. V lost 4 bases and J lost 4, with 16 bases in between. Germline CDR1 reads SGHDN; CDR2 reads FVKESK. The CDR3 spells CASSRDQRRLETQYF. CDR3 DNA: TGTGCCAGCAGCCGAGACCAGAGGCGTTTAGAGACCCAGTACTTC.

The chain joins TRBV10-3 to TRBJ1-1; D may be TRBD1 (5 bases). Germline CDR1 reads ENHRY; CDR2 reads SYGVKD. CDR3 length: 11 residues. V lost 7 bases and J lost 11, with 14 bases in between. CDR3 nucleotides: TGTGCCATCAAAACAGGCGCGGGGGCTTTCTTT. Protein product: CAIKTGAGAFF.

The chain couples TRBV11-2 to TRBJ2-7, with 8 positions matching TRBD1. The CDR3 sequence is 14 residues long. The germline gives CDR1 SGHAT, CDR2 FQNNGV. J lost 4 bases, V lost 3 bases, and 5 bases had no gene match. The CDR3 reads CASSLQGARYEQYF. CDR3 bases: TGTGCCAGCAGCTTGCAGGGGGCGCGGTACGAGCAGTACTTC.